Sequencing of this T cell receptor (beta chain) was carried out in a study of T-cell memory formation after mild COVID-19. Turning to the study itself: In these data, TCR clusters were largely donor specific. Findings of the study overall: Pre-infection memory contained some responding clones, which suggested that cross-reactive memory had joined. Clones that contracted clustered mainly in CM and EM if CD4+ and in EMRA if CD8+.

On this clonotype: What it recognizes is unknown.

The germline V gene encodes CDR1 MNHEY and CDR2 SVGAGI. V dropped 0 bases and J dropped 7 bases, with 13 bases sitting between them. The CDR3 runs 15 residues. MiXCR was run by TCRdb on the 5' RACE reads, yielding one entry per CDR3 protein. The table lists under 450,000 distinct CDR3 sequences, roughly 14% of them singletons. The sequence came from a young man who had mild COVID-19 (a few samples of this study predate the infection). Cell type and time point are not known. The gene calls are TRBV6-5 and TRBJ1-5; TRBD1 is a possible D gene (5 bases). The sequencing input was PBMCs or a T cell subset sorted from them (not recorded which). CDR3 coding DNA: TGTGCCAGCAGTTACTCGTTTGCAGGGAGCCAGCCCCAGCATTTT. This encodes CASSYSFAGSQPQHF.